One and the same sample provided the 30 T cell receptor beta chains below, sequenced in a study of blood T cell repertoires in COVID-19. Repertoires were generated with immunoSEQ multiplex PCR, while TCRdb's copy carries only in-frame clones and drops some. The sample has roughly 250,000 clones; 91% are singletons. Sequencing was done on a sample of peripheral blood. These receptors all stem from a person under 35 with COVID-19, enrolled during active disease.

The chain couples TRBV23-1 to TRBJ1-2, with 12 nucleotides matching TRBD1. TRBV23-1 is assigned to the ORF class and has an uncertain function. CDR3 length: 16 amino acids. J gave up 8 bases and V 3 bases, and 10 bases lay outside the gene matches. The chain's CDR3 is CASSHPSGQGAGGYTF. CDR3 DNA: TGCGCCAGCAGTCATCCCTCGGGACAGGGGGCTGGAGGCTACACCTTC.

The V and J genes are TRBV4-1 and TRBJ1-6; weak D call: TRBD1 (5 bases). This CDR3 is built from 16 residues. Germline CDR1 reads MGHRA; CDR2 reads YSYEKL. Between the trimmed V and J ends, which lost 1 base and 10 bases, there was a span of 17 bases. The CDR3 loop is CASSQGGGGYSSPLHF. The CDR3, as DNA: TGCGCCAGCAGCCAAGGGGGGGGAGGGTACAGCTCACCCCTCCACTTT.

The chain carries TRBV6-5 and TRBJ2-2; TRBD2 aligns across 7 bases. This CDR3 is 15 amino acids long. The V gene's germline CDR1 is MNHEY and CDR2 SVGAGI. With V trimmed by 2 bases and J by 1 base, 1 base remained unmatched. The CDR3 DNA is TGTGCCAGCAGTTACCCTAGCGGGAACACCGGGGAGCTGTTTTTT. This gives the protein CASSYPSGNTGELFF.

CDR3 sequence reads: CASSFYGSRDYEQYF. The CDR3 DNA follows: TGTGCCAGCAGTTTTTACGGGAGTAGGGACTACGAGCAGTACTTC. V usage is TRBV27 and J usage is TRBJ2-7, with D possibly TRBD2 on 6 matching bases. CDR3 length: 15 residues. CDR1 MNHEY and CDR2 SMNVEV come from the germline V gene (reference sequence). Deletions cut 3 bases from V and 3 bases from J, with 15 bases between.

As DNA, the CDR3 is TGTGCCAGCAGCAAAGCGGGCGCTTCGTACAATGAGCAGTTCTTC. It specifies CASSKAGASYNEQFF. The chain employs TRBV7-9 and TRBJ2-1; possibly TRBD2 for D (6 bases). V was cut by 5 bases and J by 4 bases, with 15 bases left in between. Germline V gene data show CDR1 as SEHNR and CDR2 as FQNEAQ (reference sequence). The CDR3 loop spans 15 amino acids.

The chain links TRBV19 to TRBJ1-3, with D possibly TRBD1 on 5 matching bases. Germline values: CDR1 LNHDA, CDR2 SQIVND (reference sequence). There are 16 residues in the CDR3. Trimming left V 7 bases short and J 0 bases short, with 16 bases between. DNA of the CDR3: TGTGCCAGTACTCGGGGCCGGGGGGGCTCTGGAAACACCATATATTTT. Translated, it gives CASTRGRGGSGNTIYF. The full variable domain, rest sourced from reference TRBV19 and TRBJ1-3, is DGGITQSPKYLFRKEGQNVTLSCEQNLNHDAMYWYRQDPGQGLRLIYYSQIVNDFQKGDIAEGYSVSREKKESFPLTVTSAQKNPTAFYLCASTRGRGGSGNTIYFGEGSWLTVV.

The chain couples TRBV2 to TRBJ1-1; D ambiguous. The CDR3 totals 11 residues. CDR1 is SNHLY, CDR2 FYNNEI, per germline. Trimming left V 5 bases short and J 6 bases short, with 7 bases between. CDR3 DNA: TGTGCCAGCAGTCGGGGAGCTGAAGCTTTCTTT. It encodes CASSRGAEAFF.

This clone was seen once. V is TRBV10-3 and J is TRBJ1-1; D unresolved. V gave up 10 bases and J gave up 1 base, with 10 bases separating them. The CDR3 has 12 amino acids. Germline loops: CDR1 ENHRY, CDR2 SYGVKD. In DNA, the CDR3 is TGTGCCACCACTAAGGAGAACACTGAAGCTTTCTTT. It yields the protein CATTKENTEAFF.

This sequence joins TRBV23-1 and TRBJ1-4, with D tentatively TRBD1 (6 bases). TRBV23-1 is assigned to the ORF class and has an uncertain function. The CDR3 spans 18 residues. Trimming stripped 4 bases from V and 7 bases from J, with 25 bases between. This chain's CDR3 is CASSPPIDRRRGSEKLFF. The CDR3 DNA sequence: TGCGCCAGCAGTCCCCCGATAGACAGGCGGCGCGGGAGTGAAAAACTGTTTTTT.

CDR3 region: CASSEEETGSLAAFF. DNA of the CDR3: TGTGCCAGCAGTGAGGAGGAGACAGGTAGCCTTGCAGCTTTCTTT. V usage is TRBV2 and J usage is TRBJ1-1, with a tentative D call TRBD1 (6 bases). CDR1 and CDR2 (germline): SNHLY, FYNNEI. V dropped 3 bases and J dropped 10 bases, with 21 bases sitting between them. The CDR3 is 15 amino acids.

V and J are TRBV9 and TRBJ2-7; 10 bases agree with TRBD1. CDR3 length: 14 amino acids. Trimming removed 4 bases from V and 2 bases from J; junction bases left unmatched: 3. Germline CDR1 is SGDLS and CDR2 is YYNGEE. The CDR3 sequence is CASSPGTGAYEQYF. DNA for the CDR3: TGTGCCAGCAGCCCGGGGACAGGGGCCTACGAGCAGTACTTC.

The chain uses TRBV30 and TRBJ1-1; D is perhaps TRBD1 (6 bases). This CDR3 spans 13 amino acids. Trimming pared 2 bases from V and 4 bases from J, leaving 11 bases between. Germline V CDR1 and CDR2: GTSNPN, SVGIG (reference sequence). As DNA, the CDR3 is TGTGCCTGGAGTCACAACAGGGCCACTGAAGCTTTCTTT. Encoded protein: CAWSHNRATEAFF.

A remark on this clone: The sample carries other DNA sequences with the same CDR3. V usage is TRBV5-1 and J usage is TRBJ1-1; a possible D gene is TRBD1 (6 bases). CDR1 is SGHRS and CDR2 is YFSETQ in the germline V gene. V was clipped by 4 bases and J by 1 base, with 11 bases between them. The CDR3 is 14 amino acids. CDR3 sequence (DNA): TGCGCCAGCAGCCTAGGACAGTCGAACACTGAAGCTTTCTTT. Its protein product is CASSLGQSNTEAFF.

This clone was observed once. The rearrangement uses TRBV28 and TRBJ2-1; possible D gene TRBD2, 6 bases. With 1 base removed from V and 9 bases from J, the gap between germline ends came to 16 bases. This CDR3 has 15 amino acids. In germline, CDR1 is MDHEN, CDR2 SYDVKM. CDR3 sequence (DNA): TGTGCCAGCAGTTTATCGGCGGTGGGTAGCGGTGAGCAGTTCTTC. Its protein product is CASSLSAVGSGEQFF.

This rearrangement joins TRBV14 to TRBJ1-5; maybe TRBD1 (6 bases). The V and J ends lost 4 bases and 5 bases respectively, with 18 bases between them. CDR1 is SGHDN, CDR2 FVKESK, per germline. This CDR3 region has 16 residues. DNA of the CDR3: TGTGCCAGCAGCCTCCCAAGGTGGGGGGGCGATCAGCCCCAGCATTTT. It encodes CASSLPRWGGDQPQHF.

The chain joins TRBV2 to TRBJ1-4, with no clear D. CDR3 size: 14 residues. The germline gives CDR1 SNHLY, CDR2 FYNNEI. V was cut by 4 bases and J by 8 bases, with 14 bases left in between. CDR3 in amino acids: CASSGTGRGEKLFF. CDR3 sequence (DNA): TGTGCCAGCAGTGGAACGGGAAGAGGGGAAAAACTGTTTTTT.

The V and J genes are TRBV27 and TRBJ2-7; 11 nucleotides align to TRBD1. The CDR3 has 15 residues. The trim removed 6 bases at V and 2 bases at J, leaving 6 bases unmatched. Germline CDR1 reads MNHEY; CDR2 reads SMNVEV (reference sequence). For the CDR3, the DNA is TGTGCCAGCAGGCCCGGGACAGGGGGGACCTACGAGCAGTACTTC. This gives the protein CASRPGTGGTYEQYF.

This chain links TRBV3-1 (or the pseudogene TRBV3-2) with TRBJ2-5, with 9 bases identical to TRBD1. This CDR3 region has 16 residues. The V gene's germline CDR1 is LGHDT and CDR2 YNNKEL (reference sequence). The trim removed 0 bases at V and 4 bases at J, leaving 6 bases unmatched. The CDR3 spells CASSQEGGQGGETQYF. The CDR3 coding sequence is TGTGCCAGCAGCCAAGAGGGGGGACAGGGAGGAGAGACCCAGTACTTC.

V and J are TRBV4-1 and TRBJ1-1; 8 nucleotides agree with TRBD1. With 4 bases clipped from V and 4 bases from J, the junction kept 8 bases outside the gene matches. Germline V CDR1 and CDR2: MGHRA, YSYEKL. CDR3 length: 15 amino acids. CDR3: CASSPLLTGGTEAFF. CDR3 sequence (DNA): TGCGCCAGCAGCCCTCTCCTTACAGGGGGCACTGAAGCTTTCTTT.

The V and J genes are TRBV19 and TRBJ1-2; maybe TRBD1 (6 bases). Trimming stripped 10 bases from V and 3 bases from J, with 15 bases between. Germline V gene lookup returns CDR1 LNHDA and CDR2 SQIVND (reference sequence). This CDR3 has 13 residues. CDR3 sequence: CATVPRGHYGYTF. CDR3 bases: TGTGCCACCGTCCCGCGGGGGCACTATGGCTACACCTTC.

The chain combines TRBV5-4 with TRBJ2-2; TRBD2 matches 12 bases. The CDR3 is 17 amino acids. V was clipped by 0 bases and J by 2 bases; unmatched bases: 2. The V gene's germline CDR1 is SGHNT and CDR2 YYREEE (reference sequence). The CDR3 loop reads CASSLDGLAGNTGELFF. The CDR3 nucleotides read TGTGCCAGCAGCTTGGATGGACTAGCGGGAAACACCGGGGAGCTGTTTTTT.

The chain carries TRBV19 and TRBJ2-2; 8 nucleotides line up with TRBD1. The CDR3 has 15 residues. Per the germline V gene, CDR1 is LNHDA and CDR2 is SQIVND (reference sequence). V shed 3 bases, J shed 1 base, and the junction held 1 base outside the gene matches. CDR3 residues: CASSIGQGNTGELFF. The CDR3 DNA follows: TGTGCCAGTAGTATTGGACAGGGGAACACCGGGGAGCTGTTTTTT.

This rearrangement joins TRBV13 to TRBJ2-7, with D tentatively TRBD2 (6 bases). V was cut by 3 bases and J by 0 bases, with 9 bases left in between. CDR1 and CDR2 from the germline V gene are PRHDT and FYEKMQ (reference sequence). The CDR3 runs 14 residues. CDR3 in DNA: TGTGCCAGCAGCTTCCTAGCGACCTCCTACGAGCAGTACTTC. This encodes CASSFLATSYEQYF. The complete variable domain, with remaining parts taken from reference TRBV13 and TRBJ2-7, reads AAGVIQSPRHLIKEKRETATLKCYPIPRHDTVYWYQQGPGQDPQFLISFYEKMQSDKGSIPDRFSAQQFSDYHSELNMSSLELGDSALYFCASSFLATSYEQYFGPGTRLTVT.

V gene TRBV27 combines with J gene TRBJ2-2, with D unresolved. V lost 5 bases and J 1 base, leaving 11 bases between the germline ends. The germline V gene has CDR1 MNHEY and CDR2 SMNVEV (reference sequence). The CDR3 contains 15 residues. The CDR3 sequence: CASSLSLRNTGELFF. As DNA, the CDR3 is TGTGCCAGCAGTCTTTCTCTACGGAACACCGGGGAGCTGTTTTTT.

The chain has TRBV19 and TRBJ1-1, with 8 bases identical to TRBD1. The ends lost 5 bases at V and 4 bases at J; junction bases unmatched: 3. Germline loops: CDR1 LNHDA, CDR2 SQIVND (reference sequence). This CDR3 comprises 13 residues. In DNA form, the CDR3 reads TGTGCCAGTAGTCCGACAGGGGTCACTGAAGCTTTCTTT. Translation gives CASSPTGVTEAFF.

CDR3 in DNA: TGTGCCAGCAGTGGATCTAGCGGGGTCACAGATACGCAGTATTTT. It yields the protein CASSGSSGVTDTQYF. V is TRBV2 and J is TRBJ2-3, with 9 nucleotides matching TRBD2. Germline assignment: CDR1 SNHLY and CDR2 FYNNEI. V dropped 4 bases and J dropped 2; count of bases not matched to a gene: 4. The CDR3 consists of 15 residues.

In this sample, this clone turned up a few times. The genes are TRBV7-2 and TRBJ2-7, with D perhaps TRBD1 (5 bases). In germline, CDR1 is SGHTA, CDR2 FQGNSA. The CDR3 loop spans 15 amino acids. Trimming left V 0 bases short and J 3 bases short, with 12 bases between. The CDR3 sequence: CASSLAPGSFYEQYF. CDR3 DNA sequence: TGTGCCAGCAGCTTAGCCCCAGGGTCCTTCTACGAGCAGTACTTC.

The chain combines TRBV12-3 or TRBV12-4 with TRBJ2-2, with D possibly matching TRBD2 (5 bases). CDR3 length: 12 residues. The V gene lost 2 bases and the J gene lost 8 bases, with 6 bases spanning the gap. CDR3 amino acids: CASSLTGGELFF. In DNA form, the CDR3 reads TGTGCCAGCAGTTTAACGGGGGGGGAGCTGTTTTTT.

This rearrangement joins TRBV28 to TRBJ2-7; the D gene is possibly TRBD2 (6 bases). V was trimmed by 2 bases and J by 1 base, leaving 12 bases between them. The CDR3 spans 15 residues. Germline V gene lookup returns CDR1 MDHEN and CDR2 SYDVKM. This CDR3 reads CASSLESGRSYEQYF. CDR3 DNA: TGTGCCAGCAGTTTAGAAAGCGGGCGTTCCTACGAGCAGTACTTC.

This chain joins TRBV7-6 and TRBJ1-1; weak D call: TRBD1 (5 bases). The CDR3 spans 15 residues. CDR1 SGHVS and CDR2 FNYEAQ come from the germline V gene. V gave up 2 bases and J gave up 1 base, with 11 bases separating them. DNA of the CDR3: TGTGCCAGCAGCTTATGGGGGGGAGCGAACACTGAAGCTTTCTTT. This encodes CASSLWGGANTEAFF.